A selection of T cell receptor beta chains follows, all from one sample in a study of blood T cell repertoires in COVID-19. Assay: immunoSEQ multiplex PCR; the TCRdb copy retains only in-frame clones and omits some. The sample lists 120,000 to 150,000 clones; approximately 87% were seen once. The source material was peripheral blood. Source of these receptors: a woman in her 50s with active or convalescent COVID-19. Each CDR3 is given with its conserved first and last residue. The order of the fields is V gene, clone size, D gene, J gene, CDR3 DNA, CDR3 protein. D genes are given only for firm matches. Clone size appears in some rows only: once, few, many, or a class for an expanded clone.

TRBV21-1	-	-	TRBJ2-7	TGTGCCATCCGGACAGGGTGGTACGAGCAGTACTTC	CAIRTGWYEQYF
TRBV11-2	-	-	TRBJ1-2	TGTGCCAGCAGCTTAGGGACAGACGGCTACACCTTC	CASSLGTDGYTF
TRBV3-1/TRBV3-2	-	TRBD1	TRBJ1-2	TGTGCCAGCAGCCAAGACAGGGGGTATGCGCAGGATGGCTACACCTTC	CASSQDRGYAQDGYTF
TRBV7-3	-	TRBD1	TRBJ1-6	TGTGCCAGCAGCTCGACCCACGGGACAGCCAATTCACCCCTCCACTTT	CASSSTHGTANSPLHF
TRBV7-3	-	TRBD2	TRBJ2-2	TGTGCCAGCAGCTTAACCAGCGGGGCGGGCGGGGAGCTGTTTTTT	CASSLTSGAGGELFF
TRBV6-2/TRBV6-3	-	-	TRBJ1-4	TGTGCCAGCAGCCCCCAGGGGCCGAACCATGAAAAACTGTTTTTT	CASSPQGPNHEKLFF
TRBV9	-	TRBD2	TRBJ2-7	TGTGCCAGCAGCGCCAATAGCGGGAACGAGCAGTACTTC	CASSANSGNEQYF
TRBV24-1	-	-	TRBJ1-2	TGTGCCACCAGTGATTGCTCCTCGGGGGGGCAGGACTATGGCTACACCTTC	CATSDCSSGGQDYGYTF
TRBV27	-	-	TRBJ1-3	TGTGCCAGCAGCTCCGGCGGCCTCTCTGGAAACACCATATATTTT	CASSSGGLSGNTIYF
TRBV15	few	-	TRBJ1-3	TGTGCCACCAGCAGAGATCGAGGGCGTATTCTAAACACCATATATTTT	CATSRDRGRILNTIYF
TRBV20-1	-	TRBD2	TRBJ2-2	TGCAGTGCTAGTTCCAGGGCCAGCGGGGAGGCCGGGGAGCTGTTTTTT	CSASSRASGEAGELFF
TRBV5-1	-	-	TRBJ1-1	TGCGCCAGCAGCTTGGGAGAGAACACTGAAGCTTTCTTT	CASSLGENTEAFF
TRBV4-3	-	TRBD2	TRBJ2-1	TGCGCCAGCAGCCAAGTTTTCGCGGGGGGGAGCTCCTACAATGAGCAGTTCTTC	CASSQVFAGGSSYNEQFF
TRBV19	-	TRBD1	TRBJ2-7	TGTGCCAGTAGTGTGGGACAGGGGGCAGCCGAGCAGTACTTC	CASSVGQGAAEQYF
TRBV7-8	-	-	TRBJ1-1	TGTGCCAGCAGCTTCCGTCCGTTTTCCGACACTGAAGCTTTCTTT	CASSFRPFSDTEAFF
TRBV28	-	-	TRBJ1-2	TGTGCCAGCAGTTTAAGGAGTTTCGATGGCTACACCTTC	CASSLRSFDGYTF
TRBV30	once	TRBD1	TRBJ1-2	TGTGCCTGGAGTTTGGGACAGGCGGGGGAGGGCTACACCTTC	CAWSLGQAGEGYTF
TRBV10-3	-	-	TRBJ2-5	TGTGCCATCAGTGAGGGGACTTCTAGCGCAGAGACCCAGTACTTC	CAISEGTSSAETQYF
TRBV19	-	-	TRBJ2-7	TGTGCCAGTAGTATCGGCAGGGGCTTCTACGAGCAGTACTTC	CASSIGRGFYEQYF
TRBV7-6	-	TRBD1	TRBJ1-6	TGTGCCAGCAGCCCTGGACAGGCGAGCAATTCACCCCTCCACTTT	CASSPGQASNSPLHF
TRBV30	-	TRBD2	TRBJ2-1	TGTGCCTGGAGTAGACTAGCGCTTCAGTTCTTC	CAWSRLALQFF
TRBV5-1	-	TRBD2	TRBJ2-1	TGCGCCAGCAGCTTGGGCCTAGCGGGAGGCCGAAATGAGCAGTTCTTC	CASSLGLAGGRNEQFF
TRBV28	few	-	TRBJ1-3	TGTGCCAGCGTGCGATCAGGGTTCTCTGGAAACACCATATATTTT	CASVRSGFSGNTIYF
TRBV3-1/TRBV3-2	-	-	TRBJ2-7	TGTGCCAGCAGCCAAGGAGTCTCCTACGAGCAGTACTTC	CASSQGVSYEQYF
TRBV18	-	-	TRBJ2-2	TGTGCCAGCTCACCATTTTCCCGCAGGAACACCGGGGAGCTGTTTTTT	CASSPFSRRNTGELFF
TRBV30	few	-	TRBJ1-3	TGTGCCTGGAGCAAAACGGCAGGGTATACTGGAAACACCATATATTTT	CAWSKTAGYTGNTIYF
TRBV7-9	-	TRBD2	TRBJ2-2	TGTGCCAGCAGCTCTAGCGGGGGCGCCGGGGAGCTGTTTTTT	CASSSSGGAGELFF
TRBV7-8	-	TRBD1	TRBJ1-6	TGTGCCAGCAGCTTACTCCAGGGGGATTCACCCCTCCACTTT	CASSLLQGDSPLHF
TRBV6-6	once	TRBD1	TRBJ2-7	TGTGCCAGCAGCCCTGGGGGGACAGGGGGCACCTACGAGCAGTACTTC	CASSPGGTGGTYEQYF
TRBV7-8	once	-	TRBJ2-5	TGTGCCAGCAGCTTAGCCGGGACTTTACAAGAGACCCAGTACTTC	CASSLAGTLQETQYF
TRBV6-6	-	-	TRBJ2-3	TGTGCCAGCAGTTCCCACGGGGAAACAGATACGCAGTATTTT	CASSSHGETDTQYF